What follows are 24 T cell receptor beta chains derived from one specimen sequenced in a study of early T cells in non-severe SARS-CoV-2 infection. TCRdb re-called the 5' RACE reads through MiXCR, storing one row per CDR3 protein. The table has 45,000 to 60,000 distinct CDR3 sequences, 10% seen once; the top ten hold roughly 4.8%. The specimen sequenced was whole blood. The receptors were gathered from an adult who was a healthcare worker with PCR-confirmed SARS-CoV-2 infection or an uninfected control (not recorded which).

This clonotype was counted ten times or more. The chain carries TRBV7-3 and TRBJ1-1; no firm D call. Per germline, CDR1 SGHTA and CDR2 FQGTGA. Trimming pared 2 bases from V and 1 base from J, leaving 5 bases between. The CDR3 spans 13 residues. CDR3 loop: CASSLSGNTEAFF. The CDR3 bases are TGTGCCAGCAGCTTATCAGGGAACACTGAAGCTTTCTTT.

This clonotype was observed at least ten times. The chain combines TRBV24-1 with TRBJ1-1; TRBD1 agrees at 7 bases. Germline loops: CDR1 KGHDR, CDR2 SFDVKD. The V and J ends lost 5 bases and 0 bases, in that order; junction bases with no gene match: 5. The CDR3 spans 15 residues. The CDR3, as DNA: TGTGCCACCAGTGGTCGGACAGGTATGAACACTGAAGCTTTCTTT. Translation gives CATSGRTGMNTEAFF.

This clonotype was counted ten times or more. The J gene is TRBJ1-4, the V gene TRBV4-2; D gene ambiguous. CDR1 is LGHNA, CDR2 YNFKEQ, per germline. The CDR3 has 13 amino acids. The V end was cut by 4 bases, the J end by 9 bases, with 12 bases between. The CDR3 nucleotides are TGTGCCAGCAGCCCTGCCCTGAGGAAAAAACTGTTTTTT. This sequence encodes CASSPALRKKLFF.

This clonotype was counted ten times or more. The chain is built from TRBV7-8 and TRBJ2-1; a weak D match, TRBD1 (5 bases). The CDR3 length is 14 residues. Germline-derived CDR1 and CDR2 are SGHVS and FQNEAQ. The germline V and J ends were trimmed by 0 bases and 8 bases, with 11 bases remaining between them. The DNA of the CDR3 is TGTGCCAGCAGCTTAGCTGGTAGGGGCTATGAGCAGTTCTTC. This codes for CASSLAGRGYEQFF.

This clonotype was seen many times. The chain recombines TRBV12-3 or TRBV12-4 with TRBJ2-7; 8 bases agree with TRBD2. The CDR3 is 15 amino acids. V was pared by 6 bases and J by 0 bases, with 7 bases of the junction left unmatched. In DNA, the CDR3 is TGTGCCAGCAGCCGTAGCGGGGCCAGCTCCTACGAGCAGTACTTC. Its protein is CASSRSGASSYEQYF.

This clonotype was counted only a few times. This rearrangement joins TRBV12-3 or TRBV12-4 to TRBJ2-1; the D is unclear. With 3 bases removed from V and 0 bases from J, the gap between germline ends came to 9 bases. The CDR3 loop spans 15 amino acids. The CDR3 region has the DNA TGTGCCAGCAGTTTTTACATGAGCTCCTACAATGAGCAGTTCTTC. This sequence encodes CASSFYMSSYNEQFF.

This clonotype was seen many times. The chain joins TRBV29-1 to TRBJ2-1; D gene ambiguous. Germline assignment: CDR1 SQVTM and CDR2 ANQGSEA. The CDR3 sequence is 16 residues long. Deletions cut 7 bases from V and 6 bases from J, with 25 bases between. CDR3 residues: CSATASTPERFNEQFF. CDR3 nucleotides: TGCAGCGCTACGGCGAGTACGCCCGAGCGATTCAATGAGCAGTTCTTC.

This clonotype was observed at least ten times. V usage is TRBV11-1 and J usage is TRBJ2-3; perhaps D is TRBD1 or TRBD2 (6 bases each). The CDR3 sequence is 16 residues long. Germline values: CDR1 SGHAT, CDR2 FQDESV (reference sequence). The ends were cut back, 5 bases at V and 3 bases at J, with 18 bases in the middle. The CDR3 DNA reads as TGTGCCAGCAGCCCAGGGACACCGGAGGGAACAGATACGCAGTATTTT. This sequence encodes CASSPGTPEGTDTQYF.

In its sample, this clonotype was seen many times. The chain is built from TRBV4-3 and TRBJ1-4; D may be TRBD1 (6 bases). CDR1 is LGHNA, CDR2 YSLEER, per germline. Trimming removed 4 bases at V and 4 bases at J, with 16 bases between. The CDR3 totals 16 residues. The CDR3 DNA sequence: TGCGCCAGCAGCCCCAGTAGAGGGGGGAGTAATGAAAAACTGTTTTTT. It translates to CASSPSRGGSNEKLFF.

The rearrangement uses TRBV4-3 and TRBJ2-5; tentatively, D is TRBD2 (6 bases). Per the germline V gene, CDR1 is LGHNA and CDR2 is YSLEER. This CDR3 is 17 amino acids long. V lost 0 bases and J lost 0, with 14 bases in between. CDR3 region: CASSQDLAGMYQETQYF. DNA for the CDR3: TGCGCCAGCAGCCAAGATTTGGCGGGAATGTACCAAGAGACCCAGTACTTC.

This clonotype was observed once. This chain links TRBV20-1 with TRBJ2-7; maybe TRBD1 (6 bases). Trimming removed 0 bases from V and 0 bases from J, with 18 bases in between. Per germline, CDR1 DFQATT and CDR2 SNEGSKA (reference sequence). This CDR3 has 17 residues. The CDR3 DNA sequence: TGCAGTGCTAGAGATAGTGGGACCACAGGGATCTCCTACGAGCAGTACTTC. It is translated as CSARDSGTTGISYEQYF.

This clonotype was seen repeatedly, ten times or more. CDR3 bases: TGTGCCAGCTCACCCCAGAGCAACGAAAAACTGTTTTTT. Amino acid sequence: CASSPQSNEKLFF. The J gene is TRBJ1-4, the V gene TRBV18, with D uncertain. CDR1 and CDR2 (germline): KGHSH, LQKENI. V was clipped by 3 bases and J by 8 bases, with 10 bases between them. The CDR3 is 13 amino acids. Supplemented by reference TRBV18 and TRBJ1-4, the full variable domain reads NAGVMQNPRHLVRRRGQEARLRCSPMKGHSHVYWYRQLPEEGLKFMVYLQKENIIDESGMPKERFSAEFPKEGPSILRIQQVVRGDSAAYFCASSPQSNEKLFFGSGTQLSVL.

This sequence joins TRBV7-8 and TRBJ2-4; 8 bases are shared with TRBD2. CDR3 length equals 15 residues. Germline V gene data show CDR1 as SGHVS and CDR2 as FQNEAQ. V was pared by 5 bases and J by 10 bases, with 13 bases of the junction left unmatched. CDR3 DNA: TGTGCCAGCAGCCCCGATTATGCGGGAGGTGATATTCAGTACTTC. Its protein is CASSPDYAGGDIQYF.

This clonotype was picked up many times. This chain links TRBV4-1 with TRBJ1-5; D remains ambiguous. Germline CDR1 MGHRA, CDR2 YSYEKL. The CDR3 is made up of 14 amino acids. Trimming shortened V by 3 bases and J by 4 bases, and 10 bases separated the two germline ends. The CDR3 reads CASSHADPNQPQHF. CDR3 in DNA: TGCGCCAGCAGCCACGCAGACCCTAATCAGCCCCAGCATTTT.

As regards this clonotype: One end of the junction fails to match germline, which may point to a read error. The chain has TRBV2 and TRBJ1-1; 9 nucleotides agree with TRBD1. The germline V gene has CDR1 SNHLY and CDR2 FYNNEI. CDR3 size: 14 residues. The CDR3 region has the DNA TGTGTCAGCAGTCTGGACAGGGGTAACACTGAAGCTTTCTTT. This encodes CVSSLDRGNTEAFF.

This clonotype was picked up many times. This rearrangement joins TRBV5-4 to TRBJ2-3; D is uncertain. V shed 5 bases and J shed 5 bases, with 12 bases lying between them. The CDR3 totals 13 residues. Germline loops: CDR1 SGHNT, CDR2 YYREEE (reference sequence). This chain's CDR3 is CASRSGLEDTQYF. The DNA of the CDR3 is TGTGCCAGCAGATCGGGTTTGGAAGATACGCAGTATTTT.

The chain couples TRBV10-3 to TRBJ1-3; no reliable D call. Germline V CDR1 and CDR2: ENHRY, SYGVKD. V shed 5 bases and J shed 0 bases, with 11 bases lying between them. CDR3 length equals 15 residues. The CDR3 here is CAISPRQNSGNTIYF. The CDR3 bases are TGTGCCATCAGTCCCCGGCAAAACTCTGGAAACACCATATATTTT.

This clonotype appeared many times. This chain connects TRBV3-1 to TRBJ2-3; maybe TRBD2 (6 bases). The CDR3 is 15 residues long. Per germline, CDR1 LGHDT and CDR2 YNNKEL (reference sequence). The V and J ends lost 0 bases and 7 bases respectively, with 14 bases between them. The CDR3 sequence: CASSQDDPGGYTQYF. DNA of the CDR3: TGTGCCAGCAGCCAAGATGACCCCGGGGGATATACGCAGTATTTT.

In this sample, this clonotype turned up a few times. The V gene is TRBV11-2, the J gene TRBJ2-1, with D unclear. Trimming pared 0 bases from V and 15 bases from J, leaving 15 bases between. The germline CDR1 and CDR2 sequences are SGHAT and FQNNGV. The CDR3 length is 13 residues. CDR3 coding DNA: TGTGCCAGCAGCTTAGATGAGGTCAGCGATGTGTTCTTC. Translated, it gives CASSLDEVSDVFF.

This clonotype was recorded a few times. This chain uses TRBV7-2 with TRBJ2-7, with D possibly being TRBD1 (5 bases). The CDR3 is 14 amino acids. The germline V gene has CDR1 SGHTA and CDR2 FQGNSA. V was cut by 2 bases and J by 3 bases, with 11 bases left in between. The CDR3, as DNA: TGTGCCAGCAGCTTATCAGGGTCGAGCTACGAGCAGTACTTC. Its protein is CASSLSGSSYEQYF.

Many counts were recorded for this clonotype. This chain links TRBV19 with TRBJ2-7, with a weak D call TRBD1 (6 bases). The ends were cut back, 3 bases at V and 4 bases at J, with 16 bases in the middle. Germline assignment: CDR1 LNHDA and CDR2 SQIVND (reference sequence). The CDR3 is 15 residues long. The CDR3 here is CASSISGQRIYEQYF. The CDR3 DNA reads TGTGCCAGTAGTATCTCCGGACAGAGAATATACGAGCAGTACTTC.

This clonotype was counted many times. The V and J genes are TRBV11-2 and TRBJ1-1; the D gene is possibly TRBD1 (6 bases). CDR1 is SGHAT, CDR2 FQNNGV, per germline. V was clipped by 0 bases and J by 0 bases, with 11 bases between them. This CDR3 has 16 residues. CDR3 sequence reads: CASSLEWGQMNTEAFF. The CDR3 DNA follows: TGTGCCAGCAGCTTAGAATGGGGACAAATGAACACTGAAGCTTTCTTT.

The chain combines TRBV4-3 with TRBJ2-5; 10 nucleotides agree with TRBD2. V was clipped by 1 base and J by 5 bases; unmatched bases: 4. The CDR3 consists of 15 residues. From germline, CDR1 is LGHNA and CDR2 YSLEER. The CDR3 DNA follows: TGCGCCAGCAGCCAAGGAGCGGGAGGGCGCGAGACCCAGTACTTC. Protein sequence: CASSQGAGGRETQYF.

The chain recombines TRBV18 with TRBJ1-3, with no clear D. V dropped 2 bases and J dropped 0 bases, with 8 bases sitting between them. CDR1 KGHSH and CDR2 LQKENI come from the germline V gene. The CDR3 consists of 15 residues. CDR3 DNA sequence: TGTGCCAGCTCACCAAATCCGGCCTCTGGAAACACCATATATTTT. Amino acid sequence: CASSPNPASGNTIYF.